This entry lists 27 T cell receptor beta chains sequenced from one sample in a study of T cell changes during pregnancy in multiple sclerosis. Clones were sequenced by immunoSEQ multiplex PCR, and TCRdb holds only the in-frame ones, with some missing. This sample has about 27,000 clones, with about 88% found just once. Sequencing was performed on CD8+ T cells from peripheral blood mononuclear cells, taken in the second trimester of pregnancy. These receptors were collected from a female donor with multiple sclerosis, enrolled in a pregnancy study.

CDR3 region: CASSTGVDEQYF. DNA of the CDR3: TGTGCCAGCTCGACAGGGGTCGACGAGCAGTACTTC. The genes are TRBV25-1 and TRBJ2-7, with 8 bases fitting TRBD1. Germline loops: CDR1 MGHDK, CDR2 SYGVNS. The CDR3 extends over 12 amino acids. V shed 8 bases, J shed 5 bases, and the junction held 5 bases outside the gene matches.

The chain combines TRBV6-5 with TRBJ2-7, with 10 nucleotides matching TRBD2. The CDR3 totals 15 residues. CDR1 and CDR2 (germline): MNHEY, SVGAGI. Unmatched junction bases numbered 7, after V lost 2 bases and J lost 6 bases. This CDR3 reads CASSYGSGGAGEQYF. DNA of the CDR3: TGTGCCAGCAGTTACGGGAGCGGGGGGGCCGGCGAGCAGTACTTC.

This clone was counted a few times. The rearrangement links TRBV7-9 to TRBJ2-5, with D tentatively TRBD2 (6 bases). The CDR3 is 15 residues long. The V gene's germline CDR1 is SEHNR and CDR2 FQNEAQ (reference sequence). V was pared by 4 bases and J by 5 bases, with 17 bases between. In DNA, the CDR3 is TGTGCCAGCAGCTCCCCTCGGGGGTTACGGGAGACCCAGTACTTC. Translation gives CASSSPRGLRETQYF.

CDR3 DNA sequence: TGTGCCAGTAGTATCTACAGGACTGAAGCTTTCTTT. Translation: CASSIYRTEAFF. The chain combines TRBV19 with TRBJ1-1; tentatively, D is TRBD1 (5 bases). Trimming removed 3 bases at V and 5 bases at J, with 7 bases between. The CDR3 sequence is 12 residues long. Germline CDR1 LNHDA, CDR2 SQIVND (reference sequence).

The rearrangement links TRBV4-1 to TRBJ1-5; 8 bases match TRBD1. Germline CDR1 and CDR2: MGHRA and YSYEKL. The CDR3 extends over 16 amino acids. J gave up 6 bases and V 5 bases, and 12 bases lay outside the gene matches. As DNA, the CDR3 is TGCGCCAGCAGCTTCGGACAGGGAATGGAGGTTCAGCCCCAGCATTTT. This sequence encodes CASSFGQGMEVQPQHF.

The chain joins TRBV30 to TRBJ2-5; 7 bases match TRBD1. Looked up from germline, CDR1 is GTSNPN and CDR2 is SVGIG (reference sequence). The CDR3 contains 15 residues. J lost 1 base, V lost 7 bases, and 12 bases had no gene match. The CDR3 protein is CAFERDRSSQETQYF. The CDR3 bases are TGTGCCTTCGAACGGGACAGATCATCCCAAGAGACCCAGTACTTC.

DNA for the CDR3: TGTGCCAGCAGCCCTAGCGGGGGGAACACCGGGGAGCTGTTTTTT. Translated, it gives CASSPSGGNTGELFF. The chain is built from TRBV6-4 and TRBJ2-2; TRBD2 matches 10 bases. The V gene end was trimmed by 6 bases and the J gene end by 1 base; junction bases not matched to a gene: 2. This CDR3 region has 15 residues. Germline V gene lookup returns CDR1 MRHNA and CDR2 SNTAGT.

V is TRBV28 and J is TRBJ1-3, with no clear D. Germline-derived CDR1 and CDR2 are MDHEN and SYDVKM. V was shortened by 3 bases and J by 1 base, with 7 bases between the two germline ends. This CDR3 comprises 14 residues. The CDR3 protein is CASSFSDSGNTIYF. The CDR3 bases are TGTGCCAGCAGTTTTAGCGATTCTGGAAACACCATATATTTT. The full variable domain, its missing parts supplied by reference TRBV28 and TRBJ1-3, is DVKVTQSSRYLVKRTGEKVFLECVQDMDHENMFWYRQDPGLGLRLIYFSYDVKMKEKGDIPEGYSVSREKKERFSLILESASTNQTSMYLCASSFSDSGNTIYFGEGSWLTVV.

The rearrangement links TRBV2 to TRBJ2-3, with 12 bases that match TRBD2. The germline V gene encodes CDR1 SNHLY and CDR2 FYNNEI. V shed 7 bases and J 6 bases; nucleotides not matched to a gene: 5. The CDR3 length is 14 residues. The CDR3 here is CASTLAGGLDTQYF. The DNA for the CDR3 is TGTGCCAGCACGCTAGCGGGGGGGCTTGATACGCAGTATTTT. Supplemented by reference TRBV2 and TRBJ2-3, the full variable domain reads EPEVTQTPSHQVTQMGQEVILRCVPISNHLYFYWYRQILGQKVEFLVSFYNNEISEKSEIFDDQFSVERPDGSNFTLKIRSTKLEDSAMYFCASTLAGGLDTQYFGPGTRLTVL.

The rearrangement uses TRBV28 and TRBJ1-2; D ambiguous. The CDR3 sequence is 15 residues long. The V end was cut by 0 bases, the J end by 0 bases, with 8 bases between. Germline V CDR1 and CDR2: MDHEN, SYDVKM. CDR3: CASSLWAESNYGYTF. The CDR3, as DNA: TGTGCCAGCAGTTTATGGGCAGAATCTAACTATGGCTACACCTTC.

The chain employs TRBV30 and TRBJ1-2; 7 bases fit TRBD1. V lost 2 bases, J lost 2 bases, and 14 bases stayed unmatched. The CDR3 runs 17 residues. CDR1 is GTSNPN and CDR2 is SVGIG in the germline V gene (reference sequence). The DNA of the CDR3 is TGTGCCTGGAGTAAAGATCTCGGACAGGTCGGGAACTATGGCTACACCTTC. Its protein is CAWSKDLGQVGNYGYTF.

The chain combines TRBV6-4 with TRBJ2-1, with 11 bases lining up with TRBD2. The CDR3 is 16 amino acids. V shed 4 bases and J 8 bases; nucleotides not matched to a gene: 10. Germline CDR1 MRHNA, CDR2 SNTAGT. The CDR3 protein is CASSVSSGGSWDEQFF. The CDR3 DNA sequence: TGTGCCAGCAGTGTTTCTAGCGGGGGGTCTTGGGATGAGCAGTTCTTC.

The chain links TRBV19 to TRBJ2-2; D might be TRBD2 (6 bases). The V end was cut by 2 bases, the J end by 2 bases, with 12 bases between. The CDR3 is 16 residues long. The germline CDR1 and CDR2 sequences are LNHDA and SQIVND (reference sequence). CDR3 region: CASSILAGPNTGELFF. The CDR3 DNA reads as TGTGCCAGTAGTATATTGGCGGGGCCTAACACCGGGGAGCTGTTTTTT.

The CDR3 DNA reads TGTGCCAGCAGCCAAAGACAGGGGCGCGGTCAGTTAAGACCCATATATTTT. Amino acids: CASSQRQGRGQLRPIYF. The chain carries TRBV7-8 and TRBJ1-3; 8 nucleotides line up with TRBD1. Germline values: CDR1 SGHVS, CDR2 FQNEAQ. The CDR3 is made up of 17 amino acids. The V gene end was trimmed by 5 bases and the J gene end by 11 bases; junction bases not matched to a gene: 20.

CDR3 in amino acids: CASSPGDSYGYTF. The CDR3 DNA sequence: TGTGCCAGCAGCCCAGGGGACAGCTATGGCTACACCTTC. This chain links TRBV13 with TRBJ1-2; 7 bases match TRBD1. The germline gives CDR1 PRHDT, CDR2 FYEKMQ (reference sequence). This CDR3 contains 13 residues. The V gene end was trimmed by 5 bases and the J gene end by 4 bases; junction bases not matched to a gene: 4. The whole variable domain, filled in from reference TRBV13 and TRBJ1-2, reads AAGVIQSPRHLIKEKRETATLKCYPIPRHDTVYWYQQGPGQDPQFLISFYEKMQSDKGSIPDRFSAQQFSDYHSELNMSSLELGDSALYFCASSPGDSYGYTFGSGTRLTVV.

The CDR3 sequence is CALTPGTGQETQYF. CDR3 DNA sequence: TGTGCCTTAACCCCCGGGACAGGACAAGAGACCCAGTACTTC. V is TRBV30 and J is TRBJ2-5; 8 nucleotides agree with TRBD1. V dropped 7 bases and J dropped 2; count of bases not matched to a gene: 9. The CDR3 runs to 14 residues. Germline lookup yields CDR1 GTSNPN and CDR2 SVGIG (reference sequence).

V is TRBV5-6 and J is TRBJ1-1, with D unclear. CDR1 is SGHDT and CDR2 is YYEEEE in the germline V gene. The V end was cut by 0 bases, the J end by 11 bases, with 14 bases between. There are 13 residues in the CDR3. The CDR3 DNA follows: TGTGCCAGCAGCTTGGCCGAACTGACGGGGGCTTTCTTT. Translated, it gives CASSLAELTGAFF.

The chain links TRBV4-1 to TRBJ2-6; unclear D gene. Germline lookup yields CDR1 MGHRA and CDR2 YSYEKL. The CDR3 has 14 amino acids. V gave up 4 bases and J gave up 2 bases, with 6 bases separating them. The CDR3 loop reads CASSLTAGANVLTF. In DNA, the CDR3 is TGCGCCAGCAGCCTCACGGCTGGGGCCAACGTCCTGACTTTC.

Only one count was recorded for this clone. The genes are TRBV10-2 and TRBJ1-1; possibly TRBD1 for D (5 bases). The V gene's germline CDR1 is WSHSY and CDR2 SAAADI. V shed 6 bases and J shed 1 base, with 9 bases lying between them. The CDR3 totals 13 residues. The CDR3 here is CASRHQGNTEAFF. In DNA, the CDR3 is TGCGCCAGCAGACATCAGGGGAACACTGAAGCTTTCTTT.

This clone was seen only a few times. This chain uses TRBV18 with TRBJ1-4; D is unresolved. V gave up 0 bases and J gave up 7 bases, with 9 bases separating them. Germline CDR1 reads KGHSH; CDR2 reads LQKENI. The CDR3 covers 14 residues. The CDR3 DNA reads TGTGCCAGCTCACCACCCGGGGTCAGTGAAAAACTGTTTTTT. The encoded protein is CASSPPGVSEKLFF.

This clone was counted a single time. The chain recombines TRBV11-2 with TRBJ2-3, with a tentative D call TRBD2 (6 bases). The CDR3 has 16 amino acids. CDR1 is SGHAT, CDR2 FQNNGV, per germline. V lost 2 bases, J lost 0 bases, and 12 bases lay in between. The CDR3 sequence: CASSLILALSTDTQYF. CDR3 DNA sequence: TGTGCCAGCAGCTTAATCCTAGCGCTCAGCACAGATACGCAGTATTTT.

The chain employs TRBV7-9 and TRBJ1-1; D might be TRBD1 (6 bases). The CDR3 spans 13 residues. The ends were cut back, 7 bases at V and 4 bases at J, with 13 bases in the middle. The V gene's germline CDR1 is SEHNR and CDR2 FQNEAQ (reference sequence). CDR3 sequence: CASILGGGTEAFF. In nucleotides, the CDR3 is TGTGCCAGCATCTTGGGAGGGGGCACTGAAGCTTTCTTT.

The chain has TRBV4-1 and TRBJ1-5; maybe TRBD1 (6 bases). Deletions cut 1 base from V and 6 bases from J, with 13 bases between. Germline loops: CDR1 MGHRA, CDR2 YSYEKL. The CDR3 has 15 amino acids. The CDR3 nucleotides are TGCGCCAGCAGCCAAGTTTCGGGAGGGGGTCAGCCCCAGCATTTT. Residues: CASSQVSGGGQPQHF.

The V call is TRBV11-2, the J call TRBJ2-5; D is uncertain. The germline V and J ends were trimmed by 1 base and 2 bases, with 14 bases remaining between them. The CDR3 contains 16 residues. Germline V gene sequence: CDR1 SGHAT, CDR2 FQNNGV. The CDR3 spells CASSLGQAPGQETQYF. Written as DNA, the CDR3 is TGTGCCAGCAGCTTAGGTCAGGCCCCAGGTCAAGAGACCCAGTACTTC.

The chain carries TRBV15 and TRBJ2-6, with 8 nucleotides matching TRBD1. V shed 5 bases, J shed 1 base, and the junction held 4 bases outside the gene matches. The V gene's germline CDR1 is LNHNV and CDR2 YYDKDF (reference sequence). This CDR3 has 16 residues. The CDR3 DNA follows: TGTGCCACCAGCGGGGGACAGGATTCTGGGGCCAACGTCCTGACTTTC. Translating gives CATSGGQDSGANVLTF.

This chain connects TRBV11-1 to TRBJ2-1, with 7 bases that match TRBD2. The CDR3 totals 13 residues. J gave up 4 bases and V 3 bases, and 0 bases lay outside the gene matches. The germline V gene has CDR1 SGHAT and CDR2 FQDESV (reference sequence). The CDR3 is CASSFSGYNEQFF. For the CDR3, the DNA is TGTGCCAGCAGCTTTAGCGGGTACAATGAGCAGTTCTTC.

This chain connects TRBV7-9 to TRBJ1-1, with 7 bases matching TRBD1. CDR3 size: 14 residues. With 6 bases clipped from V and 4 bases from J, the junction kept 8 bases outside the gene matches. The germline CDR1 and CDR2 sequences are SEHNR and FQNEAQ (reference sequence). CDR3 bases: TGTGCCAGCAGTCAGACAGGGAGCTTCACTGAAGCTTTCTTT. Translated: CASSQTGSFTEAFF.